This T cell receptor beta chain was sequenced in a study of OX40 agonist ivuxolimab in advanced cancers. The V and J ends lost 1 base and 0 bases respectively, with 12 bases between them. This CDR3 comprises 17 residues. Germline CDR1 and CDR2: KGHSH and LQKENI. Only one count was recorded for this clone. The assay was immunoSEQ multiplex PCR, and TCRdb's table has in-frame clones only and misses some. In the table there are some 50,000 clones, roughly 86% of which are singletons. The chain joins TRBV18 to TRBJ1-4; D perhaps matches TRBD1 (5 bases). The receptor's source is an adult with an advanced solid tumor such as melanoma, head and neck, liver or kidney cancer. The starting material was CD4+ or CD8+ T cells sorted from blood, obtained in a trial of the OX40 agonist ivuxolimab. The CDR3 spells CASSPRQRIATNEKLFF. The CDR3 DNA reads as TGTGCCAGCTCACCACGACAGAGAATCGCAACTAATGAAAAACTGTTTTTT.